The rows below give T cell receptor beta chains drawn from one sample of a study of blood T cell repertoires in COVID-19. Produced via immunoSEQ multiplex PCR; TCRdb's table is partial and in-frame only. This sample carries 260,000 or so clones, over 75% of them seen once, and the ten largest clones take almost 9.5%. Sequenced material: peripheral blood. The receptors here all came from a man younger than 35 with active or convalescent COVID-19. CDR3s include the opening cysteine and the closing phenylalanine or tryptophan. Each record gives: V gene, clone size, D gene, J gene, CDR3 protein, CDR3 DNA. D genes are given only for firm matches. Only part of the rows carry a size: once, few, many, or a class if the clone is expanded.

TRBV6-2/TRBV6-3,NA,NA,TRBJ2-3,CASSPGDTDTQYF,TGTGCCAGCAGCCCAGGGGACACAGATACGCAGTATTTT
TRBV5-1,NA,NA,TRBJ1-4,CASSTAATNEKLFF,TGCGCCAGCAGTACTGCTGCAACTAATGAAAAACTGTTTTTT
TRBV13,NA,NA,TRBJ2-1,CASRRDSNNEQFF,TGTGCCAGCAGGCGGGACTCCAACAATGAGCAGTTCTTC
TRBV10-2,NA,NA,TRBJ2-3,CASSNSPDTQYF,TGCGCCAGCAGCAACTCCCCAGATACGCAGTATTTT
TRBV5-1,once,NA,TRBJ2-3,CASSFGGLTDTQYF,TGCGCCAGCAGCTTTGGGGGCCTCACAGATACGCAGTATTTT
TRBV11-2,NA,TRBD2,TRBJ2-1,CASSFSGSSYNEQFF,TGTGCCAGCAGCTTTAGCGGGAGCTCCTACAATGAGCAGTTCTTC
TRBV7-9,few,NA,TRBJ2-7,CASSTGHYEQYF,TGTGCCAGCAGCACGGGACACTACGAGCAGTACTTC
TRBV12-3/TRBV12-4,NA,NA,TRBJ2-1,CASSLSLANEQFF,TGTGCCAGCAGTTTATCGTTAGCTAATGAGCAGTTCTTC
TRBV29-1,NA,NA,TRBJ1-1,CSAPRPDRNTEAFF,TGCAGCGCCCCAAGGCCCGACAGGAACACTGAAGCTTTCTTT
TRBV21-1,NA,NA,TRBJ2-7,CASSKEGEQDPPPYEQYF,TGTGCCAGCAGCAAAGAGGGTGAACAGGATCCTCCGCCTTACGAGCAGTACTTC
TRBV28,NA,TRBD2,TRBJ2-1,CASSLRLAGGPHNEQFF,TGTGCCAGCAGTTTACGCTTAGCGGGGGGGCCCCACAATGAGCAGTTCTTC
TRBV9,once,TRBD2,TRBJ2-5,CASSVEGLAPETQYF,TGTGCCAGCAGCGTGGAGGGACTAGCGCCAGAGACCCAGTACTTC
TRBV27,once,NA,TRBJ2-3,CASRALRPSSDTQYF,TGTGCCAGTAGAGCTTTGCGGCCCTCCTCTGATACGCAGTATTTT
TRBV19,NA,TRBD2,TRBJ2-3,CASSIVGGMSGTQYF,TGTGCCAGTAGTATAGTGGGGGGGATGTCGGGTACGCAGTATTTT
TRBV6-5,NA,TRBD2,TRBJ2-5,CASSSTSGGQETQYF,TGTGCCAGCAGTTCGACTAGCGGGGGCCAAGAGACCCAGTACTTC
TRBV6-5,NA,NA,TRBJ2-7,CASSYRGSHEQYF,TGTGCCAGCAGTTACAGGGGGTCTCACGAGCAGTACTTC
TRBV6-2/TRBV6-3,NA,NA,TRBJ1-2,CASSLSPRGQTGYGYTF,TGTGCCAGCAGTCTCTCCCCCCGTGGACAGACGGGCTATGGCTACACCTTC
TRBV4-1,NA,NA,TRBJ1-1,CASSQERSSGEGTEAFF,TGCGCCAGCAGCCAAGAGAGGTCGTCAGGGGAGGGCACTGAAGCTTTCTTT
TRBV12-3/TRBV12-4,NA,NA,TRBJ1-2,CASSGPRGYGYTF,TGTGCCAGCAGCGGGCCCAGGGGTTATGGCTACACCTTC
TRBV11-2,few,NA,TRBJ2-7,CASSLIGGSEQYF,TGTGCCAGCAGCTTAATTGGGGGCAGCGAGCAGTACTTC
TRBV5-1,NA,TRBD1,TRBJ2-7,CASSLEGAGGFGYEQYF,TGCGCCAGCAGCTTGGAGGGGGCAGGGGGCTTCGGCTACGAGCAGTACTTC
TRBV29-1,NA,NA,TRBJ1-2,CSVDSGTANYGYTF,TGCAGCGTTGACAGCGGAACAGCTAACTATGGCTACACCTTC
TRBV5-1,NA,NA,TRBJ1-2,CASSPTSGGFSYTF,TGCGCCAGCAGCCCAACCTCGGGGGGTTTTAGCTACACCTTC
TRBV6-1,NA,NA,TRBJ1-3,CASSENQDTSGNTIYF,TGTGCCAGCAGTGAAAACCAGGACACCTCTGGAAACACCATATATTTT
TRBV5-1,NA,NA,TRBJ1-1,CASGRNTAGTEAFF,TGCGCCAGCGGGAGGAACACAGCAGGCACTGAAGCTTTCTTT
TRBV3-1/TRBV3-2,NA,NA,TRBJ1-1,CASSLPPPGLPGTAFF,TGTGCCAGCAGCCTCCCACCACCGGGACTCCCTGGGACAGCTTTCTTT
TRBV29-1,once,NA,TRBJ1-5,CSVFEPGRGNQPQHF,TGCAGCGTTTTCGAGCCGGGTCGGGGCAATCAGCCCCAGCATTTT
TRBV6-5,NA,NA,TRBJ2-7,CASSYSWGPYEQYF,TGTGCCAGCAGTTACTCGTGGGGCCCCTACGAGCAGTACTTC
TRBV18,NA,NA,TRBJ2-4,CASSPATSGSGIQYF,TGTGCCAGCTCACCAGCAACGTCGGGGTCGGGCATTCAGTACTTC
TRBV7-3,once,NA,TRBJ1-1,CASSFTGEGTEAFF,TGTGCCAGCAGCTTCACGGGGGAGGGCACTGAAGCTTTCTTT
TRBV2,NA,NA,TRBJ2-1,CPPATTGRRGEQFF,TGTCCGCCAGCAACTACAGGAAGGAGGGGTGAGCAGTTCTTC
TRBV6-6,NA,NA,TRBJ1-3,CASRQTVSSGNTIYF,TGTGCCAGCAGACAGACCGTGAGCTCTGGAAACACCATATATTTT
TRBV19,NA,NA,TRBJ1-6,CASKGGHNSPLHF,TGTGCCAGTAAGGGGGGGCATAATTCACCCCTCCACTTT
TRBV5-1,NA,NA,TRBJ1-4,CASSSNTRGNEKLFF,TGCGCCAGCAGCTCGAACACAAGGGGTAATGAAAAACTGTTTTTT
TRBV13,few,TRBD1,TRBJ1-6,CASSNRMGQGGGSYNSPLHF,TGTGCCAGCAGCAACCGAATGGGACAGGGTGGAGGCTCCTATAATTCACCCCTCCACTTT
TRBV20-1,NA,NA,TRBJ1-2,CSARIAGYTF,TGCAGTGCCCGAATAGCTGGCTACACCTTC
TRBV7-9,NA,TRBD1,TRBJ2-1,CASSSVGTGINDEQFF,TGTGCCAGCAGCTCTGTTGGGACAGGGATCAACGATGAGCAGTTCTTC
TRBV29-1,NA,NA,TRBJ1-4,CSALGREKLFF,TGCAGCGCACTAGGACGAGAGAAACTGTTTTTT
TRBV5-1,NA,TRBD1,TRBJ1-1,CASTGGDMNTEAFF,TGCGCCAGCACAGGGGGCGACATGAACACTGAAGCTTTCTTT
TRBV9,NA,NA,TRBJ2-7,CASSAADSASYEQYF,TGTGCCAGCAGCGCCGCGGACAGTGCCTCCTACGAGCAGTACTTC
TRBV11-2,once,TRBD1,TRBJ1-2,CASSLDRDRDLGYTF,TGTGCCAGCAGCTTAGATCGGGACAGGGACCTTGGCTACACCTTC
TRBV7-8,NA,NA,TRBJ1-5,CASSSFDRFNQPQHF,TGTGCCAGCAGCTCTTTCGACAGATTCAATCAGCCCCAGCATTTT
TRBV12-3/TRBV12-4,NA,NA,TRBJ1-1,CASTLPGKAFF,TGTGCCAGCACCCTCCCGGGAAAGGCTTTCTTT
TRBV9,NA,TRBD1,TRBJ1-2,CASSVLGTGGDGYTF,TGTGCCAGCAGCGTACTCGGGACAGGCGGCGATGGCTACACCTTC
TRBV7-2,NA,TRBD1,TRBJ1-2,CASRGTGVVGYTF,TGTGCCAGCAGGGGGACAGGGGTTGTTGGCTACACCTTC
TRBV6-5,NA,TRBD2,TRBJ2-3,CASGRGGAITDTQYF,TGTGCCAGCGGTCGGGGGGGCGCCATCACAGATACGCAGTATTTT
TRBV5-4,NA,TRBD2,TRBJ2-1,CASSLSGAIYNEQFF,TGTGCCAGCAGCCTGAGCGGGGCGATCTACAATGAGCAGTTCTTC
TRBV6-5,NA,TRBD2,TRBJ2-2,CASSYSRPGGTGELFF,TGTGCCAGCAGTTACTCCCGCCCGGGGGGGACCGGGGAGCTGTTTTTT
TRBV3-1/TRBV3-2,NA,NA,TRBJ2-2,CASSQEYGELFF,TGTGCCAGCAGCCAGGAGTACGGGGAGCTGTTTTTT